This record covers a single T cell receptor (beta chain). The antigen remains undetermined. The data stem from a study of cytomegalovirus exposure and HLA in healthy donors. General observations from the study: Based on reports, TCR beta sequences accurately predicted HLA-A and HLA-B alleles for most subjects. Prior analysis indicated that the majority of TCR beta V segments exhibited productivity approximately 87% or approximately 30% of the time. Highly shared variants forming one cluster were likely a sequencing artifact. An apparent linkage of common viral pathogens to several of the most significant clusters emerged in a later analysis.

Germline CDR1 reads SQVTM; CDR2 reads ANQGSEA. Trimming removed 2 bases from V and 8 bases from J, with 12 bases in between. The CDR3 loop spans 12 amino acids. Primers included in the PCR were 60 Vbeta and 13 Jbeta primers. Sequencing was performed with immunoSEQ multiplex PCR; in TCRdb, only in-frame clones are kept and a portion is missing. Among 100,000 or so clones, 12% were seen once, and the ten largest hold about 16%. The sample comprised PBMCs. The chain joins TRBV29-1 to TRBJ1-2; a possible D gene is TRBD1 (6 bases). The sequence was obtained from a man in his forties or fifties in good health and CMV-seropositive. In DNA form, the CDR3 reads TGCAGCGTTGAAAGGACAGCCGGGGGCTACACCTTC. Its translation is CSVERTAGGYTF.